The clone carrying this TCR beta chain was seen many times. Antigen unknown. This specimen belongs to a study of neurological immune-mediated disorders. Study-wide results and limits: Phylogenetic analysis grouped 18 of 34 multiple sclerosis patients' repertoires together, suggesting a possible repertoire signature. The highest TCR clonal expansion occurred in HTLV-1-associated myelopathy; multiple sclerosis fell below healthy controls. No sharing of CDR3 amino acid sequences was observed among expanded clones across subjects, suggesting private repertoires in all groups.

The method for making cDNA was 5'RACE, and it used 10-nucleotide random UMIs. TCRdb called the 5' RACE reads again in MiXCR, with one record for every CDR3 protein. The repertoire includes over 50,000 distinct CDR3 sequences, 3% to 4% of them detected once, and about 5.4% sits in the top ten. The CDR3 length is 16 residues. Germline CDR1 and CDR2: SGHRS and YFSETQ. The J segment lost 4 bases and the V segment lost 4 bases, leaving 4 bases of the junction unmatched. Sequencing was done on a sample of PBMCs. This chain links TRBV5-1 with TRBJ2-1, with 14 bases matching TRBD2. The sequence came from a man aged 35 to 55 with multiple sclerosis. CDR3 residues: CASSGTSGGSYNEQFF. The CDR3 DNA reads TGCGCCAGCAGCGGGACTAGCGGGGGCTCGTACAATGAGCAGTTCTTC.